The rows below give T cell receptor beta chains drawn from one sample of a study of blood T cell repertoires in COVID-19. Produced via immunoSEQ multiplex PCR; TCRdb's table is partial and in-frame only. The sample contains about 47,000 clones, about two thirds of which appear only once. The specimen sequenced was peripheral blood. These receptors all come from a man at least 80 years old with acute or convalescent COVID-19. The CDR3 runs from the conserved cysteine through the conserved F or W. The D gene is left open where the match is weak. Clone size, where shown, is once, few, many, or a class for clones that have expanded.

clone_size: NA
v_call: TRBV27
d_call: NA
j_call: TRBJ2-7
cdr3_nt: TGTGCCAGCAGTTTATGGGGGGAAACCTACGAGCAGTACTTC
cdr3_aa: CASSLWGETYEQYF

clone_size: NA
v_call: TRBV19
d_call: TRBD1
j_call: TRBJ1-1
cdr3_nt: TGTGCCAGTAGTACTATAGACAGGGATGAAGCTTTCTTT
cdr3_aa: CASSTIDRDEAFF

clone_size: NA
v_call: TRBV6-4
d_call: TRBD1
j_call: TRBJ1-1
cdr3_nt: TGTGCCAGCAGGCCGGGACAGGGGATTGGGTCGTCCACTGAAGCTTTCTTT
cdr3_aa: CASRPGQGIGSSTEAFF

clone_size: NA
v_call: TRBV7-2
d_call: NA
j_call: TRBJ1-1
cdr3_nt: TGTGCCAGCAGCTTGGGGCCAGAGAATGTCGCTGAAGCTTTCTTT
cdr3_aa: CASSLGPENVAEAFF

clone_size: NA
v_call: TRBV18
d_call: TRBD2
j_call: TRBJ2-2
cdr3_nt: TGTGCCAGCTCACCAGAACTAGCGGGAGCAGGGTACACCGGGGAGCTGTTTTTT
cdr3_aa: CASSPELAGAGYTGELFF

clone_size: NA
v_call: TRBV29-1
d_call: NA
j_call: TRBJ1-2
cdr3_nt: TGCAGCGTTGAAGCAAACGAGGGCGATGGCTACACCTTC
cdr3_aa: CSVEANEGDGYTF

clone_size: NA
v_call: TRBV6-5
d_call: TRBD1
j_call: TRBJ1-1
cdr3_nt: TGTGCCTCGTCAGGGGGCACTGAAGCTTTCTTT
cdr3_aa: CASSGGTEAFF

clone_size: NA
v_call: TRBV11-3
d_call: NA
j_call: TRBJ2-7
cdr3_nt: TGTGCCAGCAGCTTAGGCAGGGACTCCTACGAGCAGTACTTC
cdr3_aa: CASSLGRDSYEQYF

clone_size: NA
v_call: TRBV5-1
d_call: TRBD1
j_call: TRBJ1-4
cdr3_nt: TGCGCCAGCAGCCGCCAACCGGGACAGCCCTGGGAAAAACTGTTTTTT
cdr3_aa: CASSRQPGQPWEKLFF

clone_size: NA
v_call: TRBV5-1
d_call: TRBD1
j_call: TRBJ2-6
cdr3_nt: TGCGCCAGCAGCTTGGCTCCGGGACAGGAAGCTGGGGCCAACGTCCTGACTTTC
cdr3_aa: CASSLAPGQEAGANVLTF

clone_size: NA
v_call: TRBV7-8
d_call: NA
j_call: TRBJ1-2
cdr3_nt: TGTGCCAGCAGCTTGGCAGACAGATCCTATGGCTACACCTTC
cdr3_aa: CASSLADRSYGYTF

clone_size: NA
v_call: TRBV6-6
d_call: NA
j_call: TRBJ2-5
cdr3_nt: TGTGCCAGCAGGAGGTATAGCGAGGAGACCCAGTACTTC
cdr3_aa: CASRRYSEETQYF

clone_size: NA
v_call: TRBV4-3
d_call: TRBD2
j_call: TRBJ2-7
cdr3_nt: TGCGCCAGCAGCCAAGATTCCAGCGGGAGCTACGAGCAGTACTTC
cdr3_aa: CASSQDSSGSYEQYF

clone_size: NA
v_call: TRBV9
d_call: TRBD1
j_call: TRBJ2-3
cdr3_nt: TGTGCCAGCTCGACAGGGCTGGCAGATACGCAGTATTTT
cdr3_aa: CASSTGLADTQYF

clone_size: medium-sized
v_call: TRBV7-6
d_call: TRBD2
j_call: TRBJ2-1
cdr3_nt: TGTGCCAGCAGCTTAGAAGGTGCTAGCGGGTCCTACAATGAGCAGTTCTTC
cdr3_aa: CASSLEGASGSYNEQFF

clone_size: NA
v_call: TRBV6-6
d_call: TRBD1
j_call: TRBJ1-3
cdr3_nt: TGTGCCAGCAGTTACTACCAGGGGGAAGCTGGAAACACCATATATTTT
cdr3_aa: CASSYYQGEAGNTIYF

clone_size: NA
v_call: TRBV5-1
d_call: TRBD2
j_call: TRBJ2-1
cdr3_nt: TGCGCCAGCAGCCCCTTGGGCTATGCGGGAGGTGATGAGCAGTTCTTC
cdr3_aa: CASSPLGYAGGDEQFF

clone_size: few
v_call: TRBV7-6
d_call: TRBD1
j_call: TRBJ1-1
cdr3_nt: TGTGCCAGCAGCTTTGACAGGGGGCGGACTGAAGCTTTCTTT
cdr3_aa: CASSFDRGRTEAFF

clone_size: few
v_call: TRBV6-5
d_call: NA
j_call: TRBJ2-3
cdr3_nt: TGTGCCAGCAGTTATAACAGATGGACAGATACGCAGTATTTT
cdr3_aa: CASSYNRWTDTQYF

clone_size: NA
v_call: TRBV7-9
d_call: TRBD1
j_call: TRBJ2-5
cdr3_nt: TGTGCCAGCAGCTCCCGGACAGGCCAAGAGACCCAGTACTTC
cdr3_aa: CASSSRTGQETQYF

clone_size: NA
v_call: TRBV5-6
d_call: NA
j_call: TRBJ2-3
cdr3_nt: TGTGCCAGCAGCTTGGAACCGGCGGTTGTGACAGATACGCAGTATTTT
cdr3_aa: CASSLEPAVVTDTQYF

clone_size: NA
v_call: TRBV2
d_call: NA
j_call: TRBJ1-5
cdr3_nt: TGTGCCAGCAGTGAGCACGAGCCTTCACTCGATCAGCCCCAGCATTTT
cdr3_aa: CASSEHEPSLDQPQHF